This T cell receptor beta chain was recovered during a study of T cells in Graves' hyperthyroidism and ophthalmopathy. Disease duration was under 3 months in the ophthalmopathy patients, who also had a Clinical Activity Score of at least 3 and a NOSPECS grade of at least 4. Amplified regions were TCR beta CDR3 sequences from RNA transcripts. The study used the HTBI primer set for a first-round RT-PCR of the TCR CDR3. TCRdb ran MiXCR on the multiplex PCR reads and lists one entry per CDR3 protein. The table lists about 400,000 distinct CDR3 sequences, about 14% of them singletons. Material for sequencing was blood. The origin of this receptor is a man in his fifties or sixties with Graves' ophthalmopathy.

The CDR3 nucleotides read TGCAGTGCCCCCCTGACTAGCGGCTACGAGCAGTACTTC. Its protein is CSAPLTSGYEQYF. The genes are TRBV20-1 and TRBJ2-7, with 9 bases matching TRBD2. The CDR3 consists of 13 residues. CDR1 and CDR2 (germline): DFQATT, SNEGSKA (reference sequence). The V gene end was trimmed by 6 bases and the J gene end by 3 bases; junction bases not matched to a gene: 6.